The sample holds one count of the clone carrying this TCR beta chain. The time point was: peripheral blood 6 weeks after treatment start. Trimming left V 3 bases short and J 5 bases short, with 13 bases between. CDR3 length: 15 residues. The germline CDR1 and CDR2 sequences are MDHEN and SYDVKM. This sample stems from a study of PD-L1 blockade in urothelial cancer. Using immunoSEQ multiplex PCR, the repertoire was profiled, and TCRdb retains in-frame clones only, with some absent. The sample lists tens of thousands of clones, about nine tenths occurring once. The clonotype comes from a man aged 60 to 69 with urothelial cancer. The sequencing here drew on PBMCs, taken around atezolizumab (anti-PD-L1) treatment. The chain couples TRBV28 to TRBJ1-4, with D tentatively TRBD1 (6 bases). CDR3 nucleotides: TGTGCCAGCAGTTTCCCGGGACAAGGAAATGAAAAACTGTTTTTT. Its protein is CASSFPGQGNEKLFF.